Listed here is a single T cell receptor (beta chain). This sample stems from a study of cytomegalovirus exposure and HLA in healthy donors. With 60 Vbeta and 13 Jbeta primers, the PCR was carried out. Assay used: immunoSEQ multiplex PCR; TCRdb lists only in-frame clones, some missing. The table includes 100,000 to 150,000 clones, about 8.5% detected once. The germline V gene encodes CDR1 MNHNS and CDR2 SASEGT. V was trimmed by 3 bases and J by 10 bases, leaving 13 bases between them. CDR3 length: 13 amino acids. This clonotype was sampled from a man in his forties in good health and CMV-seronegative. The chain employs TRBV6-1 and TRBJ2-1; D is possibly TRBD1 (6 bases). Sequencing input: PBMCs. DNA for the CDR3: TGTGCCAGCAGTGAGTGGGGGCGAGGGGAGCAGTTCTTC. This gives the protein CASSEWGRGEQFF.